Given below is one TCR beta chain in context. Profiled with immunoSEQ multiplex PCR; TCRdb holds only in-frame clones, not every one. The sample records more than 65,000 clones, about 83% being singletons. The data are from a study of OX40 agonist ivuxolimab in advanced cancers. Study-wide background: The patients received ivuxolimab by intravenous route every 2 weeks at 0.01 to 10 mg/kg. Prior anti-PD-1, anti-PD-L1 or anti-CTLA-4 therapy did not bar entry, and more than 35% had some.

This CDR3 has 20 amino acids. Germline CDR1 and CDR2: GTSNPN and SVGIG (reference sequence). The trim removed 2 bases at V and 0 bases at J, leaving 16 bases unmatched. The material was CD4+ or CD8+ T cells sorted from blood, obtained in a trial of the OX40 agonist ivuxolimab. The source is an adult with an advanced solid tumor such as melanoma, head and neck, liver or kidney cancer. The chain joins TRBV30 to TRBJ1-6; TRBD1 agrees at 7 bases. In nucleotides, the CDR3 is TGTGCCTGGAGTACCATATTACCGGGACAGTTTAGCTCCTATAATTCACCCCTCCACTTT. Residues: CAWSTILPGQFSSYNSPLHF.